The 6 T cell receptor beta chains given below trace back to one sample, sequenced in a study of response to subunit inactivated influenza vaccine listed by TCRdb under 2018. Library generation was performed with RT-PCR. Sequencer: Illumina HiSeq 2500. TCRdb itself trimmed the public reads at Q25 with fastp, ran MiXCR and retained productive beta chains. Identical CDR3 proteins give one entry, which carries the most common genes and DNA. Recorded for this sample are 300,000 to 350,000 distinct CDR3 sequences; about 20% of them occurred a single time. Of the sample, around a tenth is held by the ten largest clones. The starting material was PBMCs from blood, obtained 21 months after vaccination. All receptors come from a man aged 50 to 75 who received an inactivated influenza vaccine. Donor details come from another sample of the same person, matched by shared clones.

The chain links TRBV29-1 to TRBJ1-2; TRBD1 matches 8 bases. The V gene's germline CDR1 is SQVTM and CDR2 ANQGSEA. The CDR3 is 14 residues long. Trimming cost V 6 bases and J 8 bases; bases outside gene matches: 14. CDR3 sequence (DNA): TGCAGCGTAGCCTACGTCGACAGGGGTCACGGCTACACCTTC. As protein: CSVAYVDRGHGYTF.

This clonotype showed up many times. The gene calls are TRBV5-1 and TRBJ2-4; D possibly corresponds to TRBD1 (6 bases). Trimming took off 4 bases at V and 9 bases at J, with 17 bases between the two ends. CDR3 length: 14 amino acids. Germline V gene sequence: CDR1 SGHRS, CDR2 YFSETQ. The CDR3 bases are TGCGCCAGCAGCCCGATGGGCAGGGGCGGCATTCAGTACTTC. As protein: CASSPMGRGGIQYF.

Ten or more counts support this clonotype. This chain links TRBV28 with TRBJ1-4, with D possibly TRBD1 on 6 matching bases. Germline V lookup: CDR1 MDHEN, CDR2 SYDVKM. The V end was cut by 7 bases, the J end by 8 bases, with 23 bases between. The CDR3 sequence is 16 residues long. The DNA for the CDR3 is TGTGCCAGCATTAAATCTCAGACAGGAGAAAGAGAAAAACTGTTTTTT. Its protein is CASIKSQTGEREKLFF.

This clonotype was picked up many times. The rearrangement links TRBV12-3 or TRBV12-4 to TRBJ1-5, with D perhaps TRBD1 (5 bases). The germline V and J ends were trimmed by 11 bases and 4 bases, with 12 bases remaining between them. This CDR3 has 12 amino acids. Written as DNA, the CDR3 is TGTGCCGTAAGGGACGGAAATCAGCCCCAGCATTTT. This codes for CAVRDGNQPQHF.

The gene calls are TRBV4-3 and TRBJ1-1; TRBD1 might be the D (5 bases). Per germline, CDR1 LGHNA and CDR2 YSLEER. The CDR3 is made up of 15 amino acids. V shed 4 bases and J shed 4 bases, with 16 bases lying between them. The CDR3 is CASSPGEGAGTEAFF. DNA of the CDR3: TGCGCCAGCAGCCCCGGCGAAGGGGCGGGCACTGAAGCTTTCTTT.

The chain couples TRBV20-1 to TRBJ1-5; D uncertain. Trimming removed 0 bases at V and 6 bases at J, with 6 bases between. CDR1 and CDR2 from the germline V gene are DFQATT and SNEGSKA (reference sequence). The CDR3 loop spans 12 amino acids. This CDR3 is CSARDKIQPQHF. The CDR3 DNA reads as TGCAGTGCTAGAGATAAAATTCAGCCCCAGCATTTT.